This is a list of T cell receptor beta chains from one sample in a study of healthy donors' naive CD4 and CD8 T cells. TCRdb re-analysed the reads in MiXCR, keeping a single row per CDR3 protein. The sample lists about 200,000 distinct CDR3 sequences; under 85% were seen once. The sample comprised naive CD4+ and CD8+ T cells sorted from blood, pooled from several donors. These receptors were taken from a pool of human donors in good health; the sample pools cells from several healthy donors. The CDR3 runs from the conserved cysteine through the conserved F or W. Fields, in order: CDR3 DNA, CDR3 protein, D gene, clone size, J gene, V gene. The D gene is left open where the match is weak. The size field is filled for only some rows; it gives once, few, many or a size class.

TGTGCCAGCAGCCGTAGTGAGGATCAGCCCCAGCATTTT	CASSRSEDQPQHF	-	-	TRBJ1-5	TRBV6-5
TGTGCCAGCAGCTCGACAGGACAGAAGCCCCAGCATTTT	CASSSTGQKPQHF	-	few	TRBJ1-5	TRBV7-2
TGTGCCAGTAGTCCGACAGGGGAAGACTATGGCTACACCTTC	CASSPTGEDYGYTF	TRBD1	-	TRBJ1-2	TRBV19
TGCAGCGCCACCGGGGGCGCGTGGTATGGCTACACCTTC	CSATGGAWYGYTF	-	-	TRBJ1-2	TRBV29-1
TGCAGCGTTGAGAGGGGCCATGAGCAGTTCTTC	CSVERGHEQFF	-	-	TRBJ2-1	TRBV29-1
TGCGCCAGCAGCCCAGGGACCGCCAGTAATGAAAAACTGTTTTTT	CASSPGTASNEKLFF	-	-	TRBJ1-4	TRBV5-1
TGTGCCAGCAGCATTACAGCCGGCTATGGCTACACCTTC	CASSITAGYGYTF	-	few	TRBJ1-2	TRBV6-6
TGTGCCACCAGTGATTTGTGGCAGGGAGGCGAGACCCAGTACTTC	CATSDLWQGGETQYF	-	-	TRBJ2-5	TRBV24-1
TGCGCCAGCAGCCAAGAAGTGTGGAACACTGAAGCTTTCTTT	CASSQEVWNTEAFF	-	-	TRBJ1-1	TRBV4-3
TGCAGCGTGACGACAGGGCTAATGAACACTGAAGCTTTCTTT	CSVTTGLMNTEAFF	TRBD1	few	TRBJ1-1	TRBV29-1
TGTGCCAGCAGTTTATCCCCCCAGTACTTC	CASSLSPQYF	-	-	TRBJ2-5	TRBV27
TGTGCCAGCAGTTACGGGCCCGGGACAGATACGCAGTATTTT	CASSYGPGTDTQYF	-	-	TRBJ2-3	TRBV6-6
TGCAGCGTTGAAGTCCGTCCGAAAGCGGAACTTCCCCACTCCTACAATGAGCAGTTCTTC	CSVEVRPKAELPHSYNEQFF	-	-	TRBJ2-1	TRBV29-1
TGCAGCGTTGTCAGCTTGTCCTACAATGAGCAGTTCTTC	CSVVSLSYNEQFF	-	few	TRBJ2-1	TRBV29-1
TGTGCCACCAGCAGAGACGGGGGTTCCTACAATGAGCAGGTCTTC	CATSRDGGSYNEQVF	-	-	TRBJ2-1	TRBV15
TGCAGTGCTGCGACAGGATCGAACACTGAAGCTTTCTTT	CSAATGSNTEAFF	-	-	TRBJ1-1	TRBV20-1
TGTGCCAGCAGCGACCGGGACCAAAGAGCTGAAGCTTTCTTT	CASSDRDQRAEAFF	-	-	TRBJ1-1	TRBV6-5
TGTGCCAGTAGTATAATAAGAGGAAACATTCAGTACTTC	CASSIIRGNIQYF	-	once	TRBJ2-4	TRBV19
TGCAGCGTTGTAACAGGTCCGAATCAGCCCCAGCATTTT	CSVVTGPNQPQHF	-	-	TRBJ1-5	TRBV29-1
TGCAGCGCCCGAACCCAGGGTGGGACTGAAGCTTTCTTT	CSARTQGGTEAFF	-	-	TRBJ1-1	TRBV29-1
TGTGCCAGCAGACCCCGGTCGCGAACCGGGCCCTACAATGAGCAGTTCTTC	CASRPRSRTGPYNEQFF	-	-	TRBJ2-1	TRBV6-5
TGCAGCGTTGACGTTTCGGGGGTTATTGGCGAGCAGTACTTC	CSVDVSGVIGEQYF	-	few	TRBJ2-7	TRBV29-1
TGCAGCGTTCCAAAGCGGGAGACCCAGTACTTC	CSVPKRETQYF	-	-	TRBJ2-5	TRBV29-1
TGCGCCAGCAGCTCGTCGCCGACAGGGGAAGAGACCCAGTACTTC	CASSSSPTGEETQYF	TRBD1	once	TRBJ2-5	TRBV5-1
TGCAGCGTTGAGGACAGGATGCAGACGGCGGATACGCAGTATTTT	CSVEDRMQTADTQYF	TRBD1	-	TRBJ2-3	TRBV29-1
TGTGCCAGCAGCTTAGCGGGAGGGATCGATGAGCAGTTCTTC	CASSLAGGIDEQFF	TRBD2	-	TRBJ2-1	TRBV27
TGTGCCATCAGTGATTACACGAAACACACAGATACGCAGTATTTT	CAISDYTKHTDTQYF	-	-	TRBJ2-3	TRBV10-3
TGCAGCGTTAGTTATAGGGGACTAGCGGGAGCTGGGGTTTACAATGAGCAGTTCTTC	CSVSYRGLAGAGVYNEQFF	TRBD2	once	TRBJ2-1	TRBV29-1
TGTGCCAGCAGCGAAATTGAGGGCTCCTACGAGCAGTACTTC	CASSEIEGSYEQYF	-	-	TRBJ2-7	TRBV11-2
TGCAGCGTTGGTTCGCTAGCGGGGCTCACAGATACGCAGTATTTT	CSVGSLAGLTDTQYF	TRBD2	-	TRBJ2-3	TRBV29-1
TGCGCCAGCGGGGGAGGGGAGAATACCTATGGCTACACCTTC	CASGGGENTYGYTF	-	-	TRBJ1-2	TRBV4-3
TGTGCCAGTAGTACATCGGGACAACTGAACTATGGCTACACCTTC	CASSTSGQLNYGYTF	-	-	TRBJ1-2	TRBV19
TGTGCCAGCGTGGGTAACCGGGCCTTGGGCGGCTACACCTTC	CASVGNRALGGYTF	-	-	TRBJ1-2	TRBV11-2